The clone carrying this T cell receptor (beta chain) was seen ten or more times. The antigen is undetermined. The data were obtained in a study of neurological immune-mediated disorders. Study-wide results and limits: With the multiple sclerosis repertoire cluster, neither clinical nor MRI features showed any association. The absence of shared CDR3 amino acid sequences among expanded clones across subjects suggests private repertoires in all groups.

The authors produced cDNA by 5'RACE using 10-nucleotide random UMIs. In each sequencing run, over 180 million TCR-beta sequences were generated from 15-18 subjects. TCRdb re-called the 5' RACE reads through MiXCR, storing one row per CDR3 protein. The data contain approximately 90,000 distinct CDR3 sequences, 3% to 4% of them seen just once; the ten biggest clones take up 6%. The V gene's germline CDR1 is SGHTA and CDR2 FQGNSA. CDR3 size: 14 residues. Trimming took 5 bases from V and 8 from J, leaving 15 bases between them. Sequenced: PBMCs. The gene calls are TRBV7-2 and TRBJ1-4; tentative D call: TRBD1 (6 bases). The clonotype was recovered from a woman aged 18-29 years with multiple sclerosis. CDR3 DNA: TGTGCCAGCAGCCAGGGGCAGTCGGCCGAAAAACTGTTTTTT. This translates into CASSQGQSAEKLFF.